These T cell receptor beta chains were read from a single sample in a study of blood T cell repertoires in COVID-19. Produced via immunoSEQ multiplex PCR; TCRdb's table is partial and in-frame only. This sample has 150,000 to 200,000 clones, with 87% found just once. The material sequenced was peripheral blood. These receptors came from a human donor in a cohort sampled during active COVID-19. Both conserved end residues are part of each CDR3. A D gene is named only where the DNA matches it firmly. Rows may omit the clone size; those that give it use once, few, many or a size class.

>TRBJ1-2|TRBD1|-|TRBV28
CASSLVPRGTNYGYTF
TGTGCCAGCAGTTTAGTGCCCAGGGGGACTAACTATGGCTACACCTTC
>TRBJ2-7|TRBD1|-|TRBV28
CASSLQGAYEQYF
TGTGCCAGCAGTCTGCAGGGGGCGTACGAGCAGTACTTC
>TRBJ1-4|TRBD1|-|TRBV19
CASRKGTASTNEKLFF
TGTGCCAGTAGAAAGGGGACAGCGTCAACTAATGAAAAACTGTTTTTT
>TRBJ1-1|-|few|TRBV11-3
CASGAGAMNTEAFF
TGTGCCAGCGGCGCAGGGGCAATGAACACTGAAGCTTTCTTT
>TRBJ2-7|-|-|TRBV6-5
CASRRSADSYEQYF
TGTGCCAGCAGGAGGTCGGCAGACTCCTACGAGCAGTACTTC
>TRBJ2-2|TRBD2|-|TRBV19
CASSISTSANTGELFF
TGTGCCAGTAGTATATCCACTAGCGCGAACACCGGGGAGCTGTTTTTT
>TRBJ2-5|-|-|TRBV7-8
CASSLGGRGETQYF
TGTGCCAGCAGCTTAGGAGGGCGAGGAGAGACCCAGTACTTC
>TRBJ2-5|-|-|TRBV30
CAWSIDGRVQETQYF
TGTGCCTGGAGTATAGATGGGCGGGTCCAAGAGACCCAGTACTTC
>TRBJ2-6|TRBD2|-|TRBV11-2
CASSLAGGGFSGANVLTF
TGTGCCAGCAGCCTAGCCGGGGGAGGGTTCTCTGGGGCCAACGTCCTGACTTTC
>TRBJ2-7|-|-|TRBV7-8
CASSFGAGTYEQYF
TGTGCCAGCAGCTTTGGCGCGGGGACCTACGAGCAGTACTTC
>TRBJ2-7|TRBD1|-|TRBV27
CASSLRGPSYEQYF
TGTGCCAGCAGTTTAAGGGGGCCCTCGTACGAGCAGTACTTC
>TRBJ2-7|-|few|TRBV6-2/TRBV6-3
CASSSVRGVGPYEQYF
TGTGCCAGCAGTTCGGTGCGGGGCGTCGGACCCTACGAGCAGTACTTC
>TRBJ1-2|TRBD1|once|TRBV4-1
CASSQPGTGGGYGYTF
TGCGCCAGCAGCCAACCTGGGACAGGGGGCGGGTATGGCTACACCTTC
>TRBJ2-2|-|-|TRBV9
CASSDRDTNTGELFF
TGTGCCAGCAGCGACCGGGACACAAACACCGGGGAGCTGTTTTTT
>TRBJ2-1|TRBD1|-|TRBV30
CAWSRDRGEGNEQFF
TGTGCCTGGAGTAGGGACAGGGGGGAAGGCAATGAGCAGTTCTTC
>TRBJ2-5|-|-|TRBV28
CASRERTTRGETQYF
TGTGCCAGCAGGGAAAGGACTACCCGGGGAGAGACCCAGTACTTC
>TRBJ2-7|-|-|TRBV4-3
CASSQSTGNYYEQYF
TGCGCCAGCAGCCAATCGACAGGCAATTACTACGAGCAGTACTTC
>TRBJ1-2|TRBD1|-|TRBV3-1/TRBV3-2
CASSQDLRTGSLGYTF
TGTGCCAGCAGCCAAGATTTGCGGACAGGAAGCTTGGGCTACACCTTC
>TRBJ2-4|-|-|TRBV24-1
CATSWRPKNIQYF
TGTGCCACCAGCTGGAGGCCCAAAAACATTCAGTACTTC
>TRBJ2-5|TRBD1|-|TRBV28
CASSFRQGALETQYF
TGTGCCAGCAGTTTCCGGCAGGGGGCGTTGGAGACCCAGTACTTC
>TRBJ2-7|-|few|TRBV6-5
CASSLGLPSYEQYF
TGTGCCAGCAGCCTCGGACTGCCCTCCTACGAGCAGTACTTC
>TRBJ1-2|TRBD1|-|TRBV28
CASSLEGAGYGYTF
TGTGCCAGCAGTTTAGAGGGGGCGGGCTATGGCTACACCTTC
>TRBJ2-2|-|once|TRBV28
CASSTQGWNGELFF
TGTGCCAGCAGTACTCAGGGATGGAACGGGGAGCTGTTTTTT
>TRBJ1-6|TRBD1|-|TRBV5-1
CASSLGTGNSPLHF
TGCGCCAGCAGCCTAGGGACAGGGAACTCACCCCTCCACTTT
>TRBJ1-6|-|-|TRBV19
CASSTTSRGERSPLHF
TGTGCCAGTAGTACTACTTCGCGGGGCGAACGTTCACCCCTCCACTTT
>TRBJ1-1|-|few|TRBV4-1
CASSPQGGYTEAFF
TGCGCCAGCAGCCCCCAGGGAGGCTACACTGAAGCTTTCTTT